This T cell receptor beta chain was identified during a study of T cell repertoires in cytomegalovirus infection. Looking at the study overall: Public TCR beta signatures were indicative of both CMV infection and a matching HLA type.

Notes on the study in general: Summed public TCR beta family frequency identified CMV carriers bearing the relevant HLA. In two of eight donors, the top clonotype was HLA-C-restricted CMV-specific.

Ten or more counts support this clonotype. The antigen remains undetermined. Germline loops: CDR1 SGHTA, CDR2 FQGNSA. This CDR3 is 13 amino acids long. The V end lost 2 bases, the J end lost 4 bases, and 6 bases lay between the germline ends. TCRdb re-derived calls from the reads in MiXCR, one entry per CDR3 protein. The data show 740,000 or so distinct CDR3 sequences, 35% seen once. This chain joins TRBV7-2 and TRBJ2-1, with D unclear. The sequenced material came from PBMCs. The source is a human donor in good health (CMV status not recorded). Some clones in this sample may be carry-over from other donors' samples. CDR3 region: CASSLSAYNEQFF. CDR3 nucleotides: TGTGCCAGCAGCTTATCAGCATACAATGAGCAGTTCTTC.